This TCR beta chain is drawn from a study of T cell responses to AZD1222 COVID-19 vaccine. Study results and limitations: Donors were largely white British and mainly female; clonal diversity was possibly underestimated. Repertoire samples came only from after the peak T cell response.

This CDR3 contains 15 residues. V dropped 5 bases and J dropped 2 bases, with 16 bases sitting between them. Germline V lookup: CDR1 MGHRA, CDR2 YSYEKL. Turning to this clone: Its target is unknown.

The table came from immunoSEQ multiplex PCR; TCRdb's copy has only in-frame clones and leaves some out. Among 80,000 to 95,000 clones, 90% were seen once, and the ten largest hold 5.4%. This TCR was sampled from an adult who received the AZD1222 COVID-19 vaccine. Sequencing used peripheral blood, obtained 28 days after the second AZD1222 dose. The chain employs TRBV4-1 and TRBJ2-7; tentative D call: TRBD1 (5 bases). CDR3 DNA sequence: TGCGCCAGCAGCTCTGGACAAAGGGTACCCTACGAGCAGTACTTC. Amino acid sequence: CASSSGQRVPYEQYF.